This is a list of T cell receptor beta chains from one sample in a study of blood T cells in healthy people across ages. TCRdb reanalysed the 5' RACE reads using MiXCR and keeps one entry per CDR3 protein. The data contain hundreds of thousands of distinct CDR3 sequences, roughly three fifths of them singletons. Sequencing used blood. These receptors were obtained from a man in his fifties or sixties in good health. Each CDR3 is given with its conserved first and last residue.

j_call: TRBJ1-2
v_call: TRBV20-1
cdr3_aa: CSAPWGAQRDGADTF

j_call: TRBJ1-2
v_call: TRBV6-5
cdr3_aa: CASSRPGDPYGYTF

j_call: TRBJ1-1
v_call: TRBV10-3
cdr3_aa: CAIRSPTGAQIEAFF

j_call: TRBJ2-1
v_call: TRBV4-1
cdr3_aa: CASSQFGTSGGVLPEQFF

j_call: TRBJ1-1
v_call: TRBV11-2
cdr3_aa: CASRLGHSNTEAFF

j_call: TRBJ1-6
v_call: TRBV9
cdr3_aa: CASSVEVARSPLHF

j_call: TRBJ1-2
v_call: TRBV4-1
cdr3_aa: CASSQVGTRRYTF

j_call: TRBJ2-1
v_call: TRBV29-1
cdr3_aa: CSVEGWTGPEQFF

j_call: TRBJ2-5
v_call: TRBV6-1
cdr3_aa: CATAVGGETQYF

j_call: TRBJ2-7
v_call: TRBV5-6
cdr3_aa: CASSFYRIETYEQYF

j_call: TRBJ1-5
v_call: TRBV10-3
cdr3_aa: CAISSDSNQPQHF

j_call: TRBJ2-5
v_call: TRBV6-5
cdr3_aa: CASTRGQLLARETQYF

j_call: TRBJ2-3
v_call: TRBV7-8
cdr3_aa: CTSSPTPWGRDTQYF

j_call: TRBJ2-1
v_call: TRBV7-2
cdr3_aa: CASSAGGPSYNEQFF

j_call: TRBJ1-2
v_call: TRBV6-1
cdr3_aa: CASSPRAGADGYTF

j_call: TRBJ2-5
v_call: TRBV4-2
cdr3_aa: CASSQDQGIGTQYF

j_call: TRBJ2-7
v_call: TRBV7-2
cdr3_aa: CASSPQATGGYYEQYF

j_call: TRBJ2-2
v_call: TRBV4-2
cdr3_aa: CASSQVGGPGAGELFF

j_call: TRBJ1-2
v_call: TRBV7-9
cdr3_aa: CASSLGRDYGYTF

j_call: TRBJ2-7
v_call: TRBV5-1
cdr3_aa: CASSLVAGSSYEQYF

j_call: TRBJ2-3
v_call: TRBV29-1
cdr3_aa: CSAGGGFEDTQYF

j_call: TRBJ2-1
v_call: TRBV6-5
cdr3_aa: CASRARGLGGLEQFF

j_call: TRBJ1-2
v_call: TRBV20-1
cdr3_aa: CSAPWYDNYGYTF

j_call: TRBJ2-5
v_call: TRBV6-5
cdr3_aa: CASSYGNNQETQYF

j_call: TRBJ2-3
v_call: TRBV6-1
cdr3_aa: CASSEAGDTQYF

j_call: TRBJ2-4
v_call: TRBV7-2
cdr3_aa: CASSVDRRSIQYF

j_call: TRBJ1-2
v_call: TRBV18
cdr3_aa: CASSKANRGYTF

j_call: TRBJ1-6
v_call: TRBV20-1
cdr3_aa: CSATISENSPLHF

j_call: TRBJ1-1
v_call: TRBV6-1
cdr3_aa: CASSEGGAFGEAFF

j_call: TRBJ2-3
v_call: TRBV6-2/TRBV6-3
cdr3_aa: CASSYPAGPTDTQYF

j_call: TRBJ2-5
v_call: TRBV5-1
cdr3_aa: CASSQSVLAGQETQYF

j_call: TRBJ2-3
v_call: TRBV12-3/TRBV12-4
cdr3_aa: CASSLGNAGTRGADTQYF

j_call: TRBJ1-2
v_call: TRBV29-1
cdr3_aa: CSVETGGLGFGYTF

j_call: TRBJ2-5
v_call: TRBV7-9
cdr3_aa: CASSLYGGETQYF

j_call: TRBJ1-4
v_call: TRBV6-1
cdr3_aa: CASSSPSGSAQLATNEKLFF

j_call: TRBJ2-3
v_call: TRBV19
cdr3_aa: CASSIGPQLTDTQYF

j_call: TRBJ2-5
v_call: TRBV7-9
cdr3_aa: CASSSPGTGGNNEQYF

j_call: TRBJ2-7
v_call: TRBV20-1
cdr3_aa: CSARVGDRGSYEQYF

j_call: TRBJ1-5
v_call: TRBV7-2
cdr3_aa: CASSPDLGQLYQPQHF

j_call: TRBJ2-6
v_call: TRBV5-1
cdr3_aa: CASSSRTSSGANVLTF

j_call: TRBJ2-7
v_call: TRBV10-3
cdr3_aa: CAISESMAGDYNEQYF

j_call: TRBJ2-7
v_call: TRBV28
cdr3_aa: CASSFPLSGAITYEQYF

j_call: TRBJ2-1
v_call: TRBV7-9
cdr3_aa: CASSLDGTSLNEQFF

j_call: TRBJ1-2
v_call: TRBV4-2
cdr3_aa: CASSQRDTLRGYGYTF

j_call: TRBJ2-1
v_call: TRBV4-1
cdr3_aa: CASSQAQTGADAVNEQFF

j_call: TRBJ2-5
v_call: TRBV29-1
cdr3_aa: CSVSGGGQETQYF